This TCR beta chain was found in a study of blood T cell repertoires in COVID-19. Assay used: immunoSEQ multiplex PCR; TCRdb lists only in-frame clones, some missing. The table includes hundreds of thousands of clones, around 91% detected once. CDR3 length: 16 residues. Germline loops: CDR1 MGHDK, CDR2 SYGVNS. J lost 2 bases, V lost 4 bases, and 5 bases had no gene match. The source is a man younger than 40 who had recovered from COVID-19. Specimen: PBMCs or T cells enriched from blood (not recorded which). The chain uses TRBV25-1 and TRBJ2-3, with 11 bases matching TRBD2. In DNA form, the CDR3 reads TGTGCCAGCAGTGCCCTAGCGGGAGGAATCACAGATACGCAGTATTTT. This encodes CASSALAGGITDTQYF.